The clone carrying this TCR beta chain was observed at least ten times. Antigen unknown. At one end the junction does not follow the germline gene, possibly because of a read error. Building the TCR beta libraries relied on iRepertoire HTBI primers, and CDR3 regions underwent Arm-PCR. TCRdb analysed the multiplex PCR reads with MiXCR anew, one entry per CDR3 protein. The sample shows some 240,000 distinct CDR3 sequences, roughly 20% of them seen only once. This entry comes from a study of regulatory T cells in long-lasting Graves disease. Study-wide results and caveats: Blood alone, not thyroid tissue, was studied. Persistent Graves' patients showed less TCR diversity than newly diagnosed patients showed.

Time point indicated: newly diagnosed GD, antithyroid drugs for less than 3 months. The TCR library was made from RNA extracted from PBMCs. Germline CDR1 SGHNT, CDR2 YENEEA. This CDR3 has 15 amino acids. The same sample was also used in a study of T cells in Graves' hyperthyroidism and ophthalmopathy. In that study: Stable Graves' hyperthyroidism denoted no ophthalmopathy progression over 18 months. Lactation, pregnancy, other autoimmune disease or uncontrolled infection led to exclusion of patients.

The rearrangement joins TRBV11-3 to TRBJ2-1, with D perhaps matching TRBD2 (6 bases). The sequence was collected from a woman younger than 45 with Graves disease. Sequenced material: peripheral blood mononuclear cells (PBMCs), taken at new diagnosis, from a patient treated with antithyroid drugs. In DNA form, the CDR3 reads TGTGCCAGCAGCTTGGAGGGCTGGACCTACAATGGGCAGTTCTTC. Residues: CASSLEGWTYNGQFF.